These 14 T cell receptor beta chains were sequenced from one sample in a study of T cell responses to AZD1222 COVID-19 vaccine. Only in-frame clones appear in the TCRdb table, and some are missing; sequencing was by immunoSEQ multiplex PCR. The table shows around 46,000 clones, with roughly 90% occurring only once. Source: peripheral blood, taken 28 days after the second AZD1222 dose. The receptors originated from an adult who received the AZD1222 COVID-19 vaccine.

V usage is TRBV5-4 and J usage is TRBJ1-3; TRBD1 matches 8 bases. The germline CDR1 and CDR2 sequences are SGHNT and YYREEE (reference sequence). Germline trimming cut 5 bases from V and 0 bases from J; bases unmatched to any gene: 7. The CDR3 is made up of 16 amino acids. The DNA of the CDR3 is TGTGCCAGCAGTACACAGGGGGTCAACTCTGGAAACACCATATATTTT. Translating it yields CASSTQGVNSGNTIYF.

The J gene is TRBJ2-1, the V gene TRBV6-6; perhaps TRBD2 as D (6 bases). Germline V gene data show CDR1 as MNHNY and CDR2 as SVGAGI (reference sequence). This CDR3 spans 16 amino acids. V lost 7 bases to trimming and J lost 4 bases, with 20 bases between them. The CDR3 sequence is CASTTAGGVGYNEQFF. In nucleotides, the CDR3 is TGTGCCAGCACCACCGCGGGCGGGGTGGGGTACAATGAGCAGTTCTTC.

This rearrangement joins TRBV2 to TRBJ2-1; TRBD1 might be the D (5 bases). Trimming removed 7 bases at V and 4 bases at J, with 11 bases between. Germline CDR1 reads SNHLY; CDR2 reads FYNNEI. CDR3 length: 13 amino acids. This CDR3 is CASTDGAYNEQFF. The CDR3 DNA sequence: TGTGCCAGCACTGATGGGGCGTACAATGAGCAGTTCTTC.

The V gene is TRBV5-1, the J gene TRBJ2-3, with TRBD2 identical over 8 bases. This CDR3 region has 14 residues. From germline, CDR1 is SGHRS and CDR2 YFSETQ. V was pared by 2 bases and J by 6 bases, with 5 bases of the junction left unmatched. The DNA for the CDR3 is TGCGCCAGCAGCTTCTGGCGGGGGGCTGATACGCAGTATTTT. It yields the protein CASSFWRGADTQYF.

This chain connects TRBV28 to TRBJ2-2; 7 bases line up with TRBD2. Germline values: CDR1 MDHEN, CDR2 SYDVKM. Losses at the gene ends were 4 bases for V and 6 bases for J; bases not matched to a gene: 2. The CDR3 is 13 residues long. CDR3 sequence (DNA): TGTGCCAGCAGTTGGGGAGGGCCCGGGGAGCTGTTTTTT. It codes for CASSWGGPGELFF.

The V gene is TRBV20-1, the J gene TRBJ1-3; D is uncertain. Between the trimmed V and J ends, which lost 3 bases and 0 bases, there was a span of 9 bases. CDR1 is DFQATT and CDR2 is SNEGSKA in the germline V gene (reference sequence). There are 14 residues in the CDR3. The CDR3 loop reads CSASPANSGNTIYF. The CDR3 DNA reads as TGCAGTGCTAGTCCGGCAAACTCTGGAAACACCATATATTTT.

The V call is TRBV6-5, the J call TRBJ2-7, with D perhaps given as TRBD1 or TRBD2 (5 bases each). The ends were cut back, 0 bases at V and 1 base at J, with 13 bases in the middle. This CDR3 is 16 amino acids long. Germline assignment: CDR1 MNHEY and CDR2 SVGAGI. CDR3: CASSYSRGRRSYEQYF. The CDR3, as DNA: TGTGCCAGCAGTTACTCTCGGGGACGTAGGTCCTACGAGCAGTACTTC.

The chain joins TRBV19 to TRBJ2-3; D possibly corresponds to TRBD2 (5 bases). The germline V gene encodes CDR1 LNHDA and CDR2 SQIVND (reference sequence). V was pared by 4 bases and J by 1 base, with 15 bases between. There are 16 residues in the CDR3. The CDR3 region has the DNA TGTGCCAGTAGTAACGGACTCTTAGTGCGCACAGATACGCAGTATTTT. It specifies CASSNGLLVRTDTQYF.

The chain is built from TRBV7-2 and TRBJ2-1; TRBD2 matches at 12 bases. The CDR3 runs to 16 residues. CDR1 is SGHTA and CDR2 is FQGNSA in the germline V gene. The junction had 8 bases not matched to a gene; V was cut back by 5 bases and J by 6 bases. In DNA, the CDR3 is TGTGCCAGCAGCGAAGGGACTAGCGGGTACCTCAATGAGCAGTTCTTC. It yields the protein CASSEGTSGYLNEQFF.

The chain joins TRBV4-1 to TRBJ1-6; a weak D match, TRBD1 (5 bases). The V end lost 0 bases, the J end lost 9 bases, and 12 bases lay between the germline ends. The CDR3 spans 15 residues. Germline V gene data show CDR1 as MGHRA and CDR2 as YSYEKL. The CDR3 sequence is CASSQDRAQGSPLHF. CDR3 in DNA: TGCGCCAGCAGCCAAGACAGGGCCCAGGGTTCACCCCTCCACTTT.

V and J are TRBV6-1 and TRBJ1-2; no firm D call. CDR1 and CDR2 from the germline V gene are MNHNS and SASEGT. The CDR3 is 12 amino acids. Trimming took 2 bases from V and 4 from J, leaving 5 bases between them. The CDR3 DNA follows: TGTGCCAGCAGTGAAAAGAGCTATGGCTACACCTTC. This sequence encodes CASSEKSYGYTF.

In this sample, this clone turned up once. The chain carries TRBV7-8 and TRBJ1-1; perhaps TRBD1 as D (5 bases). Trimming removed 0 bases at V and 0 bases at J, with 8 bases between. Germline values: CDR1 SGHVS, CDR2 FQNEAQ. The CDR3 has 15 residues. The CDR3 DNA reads TGTGCCAGCAGCTTAGCGAGGGACCTGAACACTGAAGCTTTCTTT. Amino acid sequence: CASSLARDLNTEAFF.

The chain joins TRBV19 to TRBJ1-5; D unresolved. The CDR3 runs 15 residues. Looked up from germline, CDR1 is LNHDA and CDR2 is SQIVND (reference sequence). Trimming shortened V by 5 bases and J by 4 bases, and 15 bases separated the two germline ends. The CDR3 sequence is CASSYGANRNQPQHF. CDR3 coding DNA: TGTGCCAGTAGTTACGGAGCTAATCGTAATCAGCCCCAGCATTTT. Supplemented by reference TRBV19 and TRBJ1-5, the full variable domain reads DGGITQSPKYLFRKEGQNVTLSCEQNLNHDAMYWYRQDPGQGLRLIYYSQIVNDFQKGDIAEGYSVSREKKESFPLTVTSAQKNPTAFYLCASSYGANRNQPQHFGDGTRLSIL.

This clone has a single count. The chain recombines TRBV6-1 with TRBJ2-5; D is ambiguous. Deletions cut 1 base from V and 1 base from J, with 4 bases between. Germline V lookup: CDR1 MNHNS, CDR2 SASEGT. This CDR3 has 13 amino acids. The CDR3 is CASSEGIQETQYF. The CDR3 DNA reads TGTGCCAGCAGTGAAGGGATCCAAGAGACCCAGTACTTC.